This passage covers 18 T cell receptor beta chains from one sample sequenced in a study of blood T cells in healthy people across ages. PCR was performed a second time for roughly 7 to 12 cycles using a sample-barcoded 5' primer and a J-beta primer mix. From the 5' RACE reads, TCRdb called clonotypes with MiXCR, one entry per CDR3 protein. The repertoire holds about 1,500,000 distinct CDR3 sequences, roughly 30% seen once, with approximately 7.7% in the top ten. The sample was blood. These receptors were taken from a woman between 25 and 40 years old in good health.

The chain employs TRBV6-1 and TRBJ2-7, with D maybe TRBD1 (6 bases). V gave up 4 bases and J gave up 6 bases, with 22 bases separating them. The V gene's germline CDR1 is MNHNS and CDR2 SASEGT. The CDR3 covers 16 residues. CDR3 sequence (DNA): TGTGCCAGCAGTGCCCACCCTGGTGACAGGAGTCCCGAGCAGTACTTC. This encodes CASSAHPGDRSPEQYF.

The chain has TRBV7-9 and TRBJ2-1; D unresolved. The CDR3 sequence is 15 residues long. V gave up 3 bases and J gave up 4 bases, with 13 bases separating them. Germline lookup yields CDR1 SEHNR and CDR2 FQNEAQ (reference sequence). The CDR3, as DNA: TGTGCCAGCAGCTTGGCGAGAGCCGAATACAATGAGCAGTTCTTC. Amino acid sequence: CASSLARAEYNEQFF.

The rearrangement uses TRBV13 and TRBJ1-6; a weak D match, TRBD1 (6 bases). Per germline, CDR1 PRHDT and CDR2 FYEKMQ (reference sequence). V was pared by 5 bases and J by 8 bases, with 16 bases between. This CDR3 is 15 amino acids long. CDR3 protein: CASSPRGRGDSPLHF. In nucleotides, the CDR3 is TGTGCCAGCAGCCCGCGGGGGCGGGGGGATTCACCCCTCCACTTT.

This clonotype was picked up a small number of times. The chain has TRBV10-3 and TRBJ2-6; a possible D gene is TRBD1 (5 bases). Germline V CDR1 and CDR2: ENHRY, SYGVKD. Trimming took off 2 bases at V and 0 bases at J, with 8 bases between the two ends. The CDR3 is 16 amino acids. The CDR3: CAISEQGSSGANVLTF. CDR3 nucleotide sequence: TGTGCCATCAGTGAGCAGGGTAGCTCTGGGGCCAACGTCCTGACTTTC.

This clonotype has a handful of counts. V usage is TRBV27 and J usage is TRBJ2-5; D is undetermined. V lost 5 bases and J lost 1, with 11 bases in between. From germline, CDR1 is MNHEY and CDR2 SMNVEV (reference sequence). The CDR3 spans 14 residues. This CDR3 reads CASSAWPSQETQYF. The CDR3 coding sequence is TGTGCCAGCAGTGCGTGGCCGTCCCAAGAGACCCAGTACTTC.

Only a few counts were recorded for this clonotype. CDR3 coding DNA: TGTGCCAGCAGTTACACTAGCGGCAATCGAGAGACCCAGTACTTC. Protein product: CASSYTSGNRETQYF. V gene TRBV25-1 combines with J gene TRBJ2-5, with TRBD2 identical over 8 bases. CDR1 is MGHDK, CDR2 SYGVNS, per germline. V shed 5 bases, J shed 4 bases, and the junction held 9 bases outside the gene matches. The CDR3 totals 15 residues.

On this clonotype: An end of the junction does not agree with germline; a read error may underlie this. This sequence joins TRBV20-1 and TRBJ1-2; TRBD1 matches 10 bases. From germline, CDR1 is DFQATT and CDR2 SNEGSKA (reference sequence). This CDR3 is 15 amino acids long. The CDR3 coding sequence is TGCAGTGCTTCAAGACAGGGGGCGTCCAACTATGGCTACGCCTTC. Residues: CSASRQGASNYGYAF.

The CDR3 sequence: CASGWTSVTNEQFF. The CDR3 DNA sequence: TGTGCTAGTGGTTGGACTAGCGTTACCAATGAGCAGTTCTTC. The chain is built from TRBV12-5 and TRBJ2-1, with 9 bases aligning to TRBD2. The CDR3 runs to 14 residues. Germline V lookup: CDR1 LGHNT, CDR2 FRNRAP. V trimming: 4 bases; J trimming: 6 bases; junction bases outside the gene matches: 4.

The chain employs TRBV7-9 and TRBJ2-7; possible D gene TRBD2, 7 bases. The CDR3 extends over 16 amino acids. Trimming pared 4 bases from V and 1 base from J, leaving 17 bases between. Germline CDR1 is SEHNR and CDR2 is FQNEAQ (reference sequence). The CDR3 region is CASSSAGRGGSYEQYF. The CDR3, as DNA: TGTGCCAGCAGCTCAGCAGGGAGGGGGGGATCCTACGAGCAGTACTTC. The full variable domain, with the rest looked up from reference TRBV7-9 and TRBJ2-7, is DTGVSQNPRHKITKRGQNVTFRCDPISEHNRLYWYRQTLGQGPEFLTYFQNEAQLEKSRLLSDRFSAERPKGSFSTLEIQRTEQGDSAMYLCASSSAGRGGSYEQYFGPGTRLTVT.

The CDR3 loop reads CASSSLLAGESYNEQFF. CDR3 nucleotides: TGTGCCAGCAGCTCCCTACTAGCGGGAGAATCTTACAATGAGCAGTTCTTC. The chain links TRBV7-6 to TRBJ2-1; TRBD2 agrees at 11 bases. Germline CDR1 reads SGHVS; CDR2 reads FNYEAQ. The CDR3 has 17 residues. V was pared by 4 bases and J by 4 bases, with 9 bases of the junction left unmatched.

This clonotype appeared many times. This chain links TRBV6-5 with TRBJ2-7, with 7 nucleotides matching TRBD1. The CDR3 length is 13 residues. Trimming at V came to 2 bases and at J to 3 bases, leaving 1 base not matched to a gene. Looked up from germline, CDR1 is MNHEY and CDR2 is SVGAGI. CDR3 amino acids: CASSYGDSYEQYF. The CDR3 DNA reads TGTGCCAGCAGTTACGGGGACAGCTACGAGCAGTACTTC.

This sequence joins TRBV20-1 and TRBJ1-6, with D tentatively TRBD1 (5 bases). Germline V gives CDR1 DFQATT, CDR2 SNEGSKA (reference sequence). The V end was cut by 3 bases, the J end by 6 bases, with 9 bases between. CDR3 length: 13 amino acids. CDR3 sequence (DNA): TGCAGTGCTAGGGGGCCGGGTAATTCACCCCTCCACTTT. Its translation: CSARGPGNSPLHF.

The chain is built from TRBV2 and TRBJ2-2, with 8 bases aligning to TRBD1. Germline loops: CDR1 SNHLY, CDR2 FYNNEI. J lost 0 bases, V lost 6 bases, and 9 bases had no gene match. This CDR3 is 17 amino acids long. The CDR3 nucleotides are TGTGCCAGCAGCGACCGGGACAGGACGACGAACACCGGGGAGCTGTTTTTT. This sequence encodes CASSDRDRTTNTGELFF.

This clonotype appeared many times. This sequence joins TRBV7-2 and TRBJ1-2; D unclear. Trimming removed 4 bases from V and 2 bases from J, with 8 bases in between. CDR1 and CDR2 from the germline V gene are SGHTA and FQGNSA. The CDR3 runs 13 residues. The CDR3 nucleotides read TGTGCCAGCAGCTCGACACCCAACTATGGCTACACCTTC. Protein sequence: CASSSTPNYGYTF.

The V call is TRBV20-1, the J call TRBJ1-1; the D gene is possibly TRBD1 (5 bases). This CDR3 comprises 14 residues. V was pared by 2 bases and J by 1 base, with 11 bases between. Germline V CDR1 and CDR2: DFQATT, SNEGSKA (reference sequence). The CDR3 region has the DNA TGCAGTGCTAGACCCTACAGGAAGAACACTGAAGCTTTCTTT. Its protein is CSARPYRKNTEAFF.

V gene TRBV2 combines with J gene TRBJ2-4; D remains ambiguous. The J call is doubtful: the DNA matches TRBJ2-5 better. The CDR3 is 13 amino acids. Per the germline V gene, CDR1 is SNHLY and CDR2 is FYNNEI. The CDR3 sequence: CASGGDTQETQYF. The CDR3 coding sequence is TGTGCCAGTGGCGGCGACACTCAAGAGACCCAGTACTTC.

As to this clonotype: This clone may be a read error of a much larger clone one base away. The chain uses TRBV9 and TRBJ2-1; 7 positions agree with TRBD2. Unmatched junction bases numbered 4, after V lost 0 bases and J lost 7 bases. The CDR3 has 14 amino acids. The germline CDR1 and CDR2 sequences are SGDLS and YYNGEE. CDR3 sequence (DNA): TGTGCCAGCAGCGTAGGACTAGCTTGGAATGAGCAGTTCTTC. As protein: CASSVGLAWNEQFF.

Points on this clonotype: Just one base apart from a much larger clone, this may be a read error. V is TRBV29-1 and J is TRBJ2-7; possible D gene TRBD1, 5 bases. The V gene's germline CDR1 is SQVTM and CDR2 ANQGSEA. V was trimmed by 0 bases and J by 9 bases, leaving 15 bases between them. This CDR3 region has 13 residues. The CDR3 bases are TGCAGCGTTGAAGATCAGGGTCAGGGCGTGCAGTACTTC. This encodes CSVEDQGQGVQYF.